This TCR beta chain came from a study of cytomegalovirus exposure and HLA in healthy donors. Study findings and constraints: The study flagged approximately 180 TCR beta chains as cytomegalovirus-associated. Per published reports, the classifier diagnosed cytomegalovirus status with high specificity and sensitivity.

Concerning this clone itself: No antigen is known for it.

Measured with immunoSEQ multiplex PCR; TCRdb has only the in-frame clones, and not every one. The sample holds 70,000 or so clones, 90% to 95% seen once. From germline, CDR1 is MNHEY and CDR2 SMNVEV (reference sequence). The CDR3 contains 15 residues. V lost 3 bases, J lost 3 bases, and 15 bases lay in between. The clonotype was recovered from a young woman in good health and CMV-seropositive. The sequencing input was PBMCs. The chain uses TRBV27 and TRBJ2-7; the D is unclear. CDR3 bases: TGTGCCAGCAGTTTGTCTTCCGTGGAGTTCTACGAGCAGTACTTC. This translates into CASSLSSVEFYEQYF.